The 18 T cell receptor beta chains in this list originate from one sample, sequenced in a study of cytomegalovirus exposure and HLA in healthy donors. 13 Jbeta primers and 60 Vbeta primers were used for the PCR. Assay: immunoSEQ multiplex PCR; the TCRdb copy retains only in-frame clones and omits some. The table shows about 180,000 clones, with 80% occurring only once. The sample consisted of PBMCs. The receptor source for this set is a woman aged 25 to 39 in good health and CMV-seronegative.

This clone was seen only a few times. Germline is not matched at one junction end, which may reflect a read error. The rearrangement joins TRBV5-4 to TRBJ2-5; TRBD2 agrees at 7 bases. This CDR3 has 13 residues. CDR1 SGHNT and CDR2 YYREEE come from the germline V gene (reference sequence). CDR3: CACSGASQETQYF. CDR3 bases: TGTGCCTGCAGCGGGGCTAGCCAAGAGACCCAGTACTTC.

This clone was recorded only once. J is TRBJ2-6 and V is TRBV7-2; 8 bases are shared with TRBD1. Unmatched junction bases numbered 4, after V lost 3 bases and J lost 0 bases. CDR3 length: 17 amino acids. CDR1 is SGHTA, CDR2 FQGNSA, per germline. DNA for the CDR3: TGTGCCAGCAGCTTCGGACAGGGAAGCTCTGGGGCCAACGTCCTGACTTTC. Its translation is CASSFGQGSSGANVLTF.

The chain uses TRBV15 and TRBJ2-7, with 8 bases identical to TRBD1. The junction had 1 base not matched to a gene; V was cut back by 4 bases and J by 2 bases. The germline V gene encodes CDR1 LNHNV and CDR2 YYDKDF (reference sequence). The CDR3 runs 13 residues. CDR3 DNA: TGTGCCACCAGCATGGGACAGGCCTACGAGCAGTACTTC. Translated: CATSMGQAYEQYF.

The CDR3 loop reads CASRLLGAGNTIYF. Written as DNA, the CDR3 is TGCGCCAGCAGGCTTCTAGGTGCTGGAAACACCATATATTTT. The V and J genes are TRBV5-1 and TRBJ1-3, with D unresolved. V lost 5 bases to trimming and J lost 2 bases, with 11 bases between them. The germline gives CDR1 SGHRS, CDR2 YFSETQ. The CDR3 spans 14 residues.

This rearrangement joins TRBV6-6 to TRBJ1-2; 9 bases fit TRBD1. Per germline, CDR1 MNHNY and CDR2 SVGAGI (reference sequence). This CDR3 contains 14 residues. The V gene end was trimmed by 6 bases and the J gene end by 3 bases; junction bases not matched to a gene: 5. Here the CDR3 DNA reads TGTGCCAGCAGCCCACAGGGGGCGGACTATGGCTACACCTTC. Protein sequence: CASSPQGADYGYTF.

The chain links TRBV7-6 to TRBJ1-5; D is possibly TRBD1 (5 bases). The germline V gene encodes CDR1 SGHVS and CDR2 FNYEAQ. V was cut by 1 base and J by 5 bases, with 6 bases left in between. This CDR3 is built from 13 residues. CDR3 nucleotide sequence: TGTGCCAGCAGCTTAGTCAGGGATCAGCCCCAGCATTTT. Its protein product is CASSLVRDQPQHF.

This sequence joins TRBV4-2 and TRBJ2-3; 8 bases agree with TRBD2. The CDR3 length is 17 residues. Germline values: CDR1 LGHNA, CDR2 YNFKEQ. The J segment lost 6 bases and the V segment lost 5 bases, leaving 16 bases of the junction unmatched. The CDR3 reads CASSKEASGGLLDTQYF. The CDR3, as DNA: TGTGCCAGCAGCAAGGAAGCCAGCGGGGGCCTCTTGGATACGCAGTATTTT.

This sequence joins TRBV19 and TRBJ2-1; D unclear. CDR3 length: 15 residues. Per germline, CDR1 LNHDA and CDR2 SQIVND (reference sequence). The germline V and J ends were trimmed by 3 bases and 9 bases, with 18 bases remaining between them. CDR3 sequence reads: CASSMVVPQGGEQFF. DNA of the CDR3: TGTGCCAGTAGTATGGTGGTCCCCCAAGGCGGTGAGCAGTTCTTC.

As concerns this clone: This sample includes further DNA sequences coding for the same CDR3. This chain's CDR3 is CASSLEGAGANVLTF. CDR3 sequence (DNA): TGCGCCAGCAGCTTAGAGGGGGCTGGGGCCAACGTCCTGACTTTC. The rearrangement joins TRBV5-1 to TRBJ2-6; D may be TRBD1 (6 bases). The germline gives CDR1 SGHRS, CDR2 YFSETQ. V was trimmed by 2 bases and J by 2 bases, leaving 8 bases between them. The CDR3 has 15 amino acids.

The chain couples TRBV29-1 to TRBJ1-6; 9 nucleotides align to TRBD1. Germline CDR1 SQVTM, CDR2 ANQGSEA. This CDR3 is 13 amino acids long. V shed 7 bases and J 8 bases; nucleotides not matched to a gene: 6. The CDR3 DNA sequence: TGCAGCGCCGGACAGGGGAGAGATTCACCCCTCCACTTT. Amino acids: CSAGQGRDSPLHF.

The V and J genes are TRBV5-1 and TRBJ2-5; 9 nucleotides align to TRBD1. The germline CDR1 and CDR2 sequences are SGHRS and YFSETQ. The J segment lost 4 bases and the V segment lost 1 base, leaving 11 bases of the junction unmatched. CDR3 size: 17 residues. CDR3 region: CASSLTVGQGGAETQYF. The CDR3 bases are TGCGCCAGCAGCTTGACAGTGGGACAGGGAGGAGCAGAGACCCAGTACTTC. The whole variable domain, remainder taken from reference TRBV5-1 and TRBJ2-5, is KAGVTQTPRYLIKTRGQQVTLSCSPISGHRSVSWYQQTPGQGLQFLFEYFSETQRNKGNFPGRFSGRQFSNSRSEMNVSTLELGDSALYLCASSLTVGQGGAETQYFGPGTRLLVL.

The CDR3 spells CASSLALGQGDIQYF. As DNA, the CDR3 is TGCGCCAGCAGCTTGGCCTTAGGACAGGGGGACATTCAGTACTTC. The chain couples TRBV5-1 to TRBJ2-4; 10 nucleotides match TRBD1. After removal of 0 bases from V and 8 bases from J, the junction contained 5 bases not matched to a gene. The CDR3 sequence is 15 residues long. Germline lookup yields CDR1 SGHRS and CDR2 YFSETQ.

Written as DNA, the CDR3 is TGCAGCAACTTCTGGACAGGGGCAGGCAATGAGCAGTTCTTC. As protein: CSNFWTGAGNEQFF. The chain employs TRBV29-1 and TRBJ2-1, with TRBD1 matching 9 bases. The CDR3 is 14 residues long. V was pared by 8 bases and J by 6 bases, with 11 bases of the junction left unmatched. CDR1 is SQVTM and CDR2 is ANQGSEA in the germline V gene.

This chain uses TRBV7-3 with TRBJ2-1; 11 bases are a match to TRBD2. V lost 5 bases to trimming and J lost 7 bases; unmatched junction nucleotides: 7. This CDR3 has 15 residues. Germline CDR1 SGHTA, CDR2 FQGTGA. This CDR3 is CASSAFSGGGNEQFF. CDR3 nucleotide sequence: TGTGCCAGCAGCGCATTTAGCGGGGGGGGGAATGAGCAGTTCTTC.

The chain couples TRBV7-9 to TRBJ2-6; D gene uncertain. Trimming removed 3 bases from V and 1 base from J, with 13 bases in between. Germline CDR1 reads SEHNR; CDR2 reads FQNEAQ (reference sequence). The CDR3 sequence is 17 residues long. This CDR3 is CASSFYFRASGANVLTF. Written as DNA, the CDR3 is TGTGCCAGCAGCTTTTATTTCCGTGCGTCTGGGGCCAACGTCCTGACTTTC.

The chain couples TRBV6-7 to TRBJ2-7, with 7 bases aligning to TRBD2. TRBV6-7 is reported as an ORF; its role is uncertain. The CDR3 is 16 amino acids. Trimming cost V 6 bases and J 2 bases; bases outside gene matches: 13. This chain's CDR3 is CASSHPPWRGTYEQYF. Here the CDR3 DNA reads TGTGCCAGCAGCCACCCCCCGTGGCGGGGGACCTACGAGCAGTACTTC.

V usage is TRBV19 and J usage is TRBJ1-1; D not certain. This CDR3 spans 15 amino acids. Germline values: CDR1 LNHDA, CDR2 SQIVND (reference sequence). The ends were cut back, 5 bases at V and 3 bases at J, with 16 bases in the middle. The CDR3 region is CASSLPGVGHTEAFF. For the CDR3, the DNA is TGTGCCAGTAGTCTACCGGGAGTAGGGCACACTGAAGCTTTCTTT.

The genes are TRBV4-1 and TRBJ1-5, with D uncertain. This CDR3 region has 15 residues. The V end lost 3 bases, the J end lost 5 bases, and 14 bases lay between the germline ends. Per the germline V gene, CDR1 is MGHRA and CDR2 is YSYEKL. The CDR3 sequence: CASSQADGYYQPQHF. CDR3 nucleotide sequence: TGCGCCAGCAGCCAGGCAGATGGTTATTATCAGCCCCAGCATTTT.